This TCR beta chain was found in a study of blood T cell repertoires in COVID-19. Participants' reported clinical history set cohort assignment. A case of COVID-19 had been met by exposed participants within 2 weeks before study entry. Unmatched junction bases numbered 4, after V lost 4 bases and J lost 8 bases. Germline CDR1 is SGHNT and CDR2 is YYREEE (reference sequence). This CDR3 comprises 12 residues. Study processing details: How many nucleated cells were present was estimated from reference gene primer amplification. Repertoires were generated with immunoSEQ multiplex PCR, while TCRdb's copy carries only in-frame clones and drops some. The V and J calls and the clone size are those of that table, but D and trimming were determined from the DNA. Of 200,000 to 250,000 clones in the sample, roughly 90% were seen once. This clone was recorded once.

The gene calls are TRBV5-4 and TRBJ1-1; 8 bases align to TRBD1. Material for sequencing was PBMCs or T cells enriched from blood (not recorded which). The sequence was obtained from a man under 40 who had been exposed to COVID-19. CDR3 DNA: TGTGCCAGCAGCCAGAGGGACAGGGAAGCTTTCTTT. The encoded protein is CASSQRDREAFF.